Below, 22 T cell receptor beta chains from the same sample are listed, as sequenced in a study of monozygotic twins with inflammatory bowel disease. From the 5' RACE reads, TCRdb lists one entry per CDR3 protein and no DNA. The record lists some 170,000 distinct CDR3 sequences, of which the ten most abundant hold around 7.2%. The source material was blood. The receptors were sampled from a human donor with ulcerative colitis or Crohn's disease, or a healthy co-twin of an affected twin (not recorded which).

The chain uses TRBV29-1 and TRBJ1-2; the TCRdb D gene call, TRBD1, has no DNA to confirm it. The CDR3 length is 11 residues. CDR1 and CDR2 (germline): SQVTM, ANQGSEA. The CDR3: CSVETGQLYTF.

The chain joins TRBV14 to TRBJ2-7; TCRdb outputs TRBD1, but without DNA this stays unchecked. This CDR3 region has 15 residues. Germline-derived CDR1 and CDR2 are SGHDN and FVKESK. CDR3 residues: CASSPQGPWSTEQYF. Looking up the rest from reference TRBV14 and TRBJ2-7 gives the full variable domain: EAGVTQFPSHSVIEKGQTVTLRCDPISGHDNLYWYRRVMGKEIKFLLHFVKESKQDESGMPNNRFLAERTGGTYSTLKVQPAELEDSGVYFCASSPQGPWSTEQYFGPGTRLTVT.

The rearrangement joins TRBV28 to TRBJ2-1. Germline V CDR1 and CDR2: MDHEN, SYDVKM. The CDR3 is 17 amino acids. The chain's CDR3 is CASTLTNHGRAYNEQFF.

The chain's CDR3 is CASSKQGEKGYTF. This sequence joins TRBV12-3 or TRBV12-4 and TRBJ1-2; the TCRdb D gene call, TRBD1, has no DNA to confirm it. CDR3 length: 13 amino acids.

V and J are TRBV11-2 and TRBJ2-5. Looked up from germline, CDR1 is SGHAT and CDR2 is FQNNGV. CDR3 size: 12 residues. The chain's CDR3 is CASSPTFETQYF.

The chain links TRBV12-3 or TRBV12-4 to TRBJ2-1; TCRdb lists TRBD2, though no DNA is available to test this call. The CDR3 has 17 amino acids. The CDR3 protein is CASRGLAGGNSYNEQFF.

The CDR3 sequence: CASIPYPGAASTDTQYF. The V gene is TRBV6-1, the J gene TRBJ2-3; TCRdb indicates TRBD1, and absent DNA this call remains unverified. The CDR3 runs 17 residues. Looked up from germline, CDR1 is MNHNS and CDR2 is SASEGT.

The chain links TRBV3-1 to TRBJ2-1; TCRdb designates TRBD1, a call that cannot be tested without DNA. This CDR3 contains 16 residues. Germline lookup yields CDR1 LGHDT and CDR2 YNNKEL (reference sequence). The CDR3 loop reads CASSQDRTGHYNEQFF.

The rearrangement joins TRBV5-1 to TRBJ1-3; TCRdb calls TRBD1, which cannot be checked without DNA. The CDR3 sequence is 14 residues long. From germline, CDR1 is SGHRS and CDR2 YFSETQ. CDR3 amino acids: CASSPWTGGNTIYF.

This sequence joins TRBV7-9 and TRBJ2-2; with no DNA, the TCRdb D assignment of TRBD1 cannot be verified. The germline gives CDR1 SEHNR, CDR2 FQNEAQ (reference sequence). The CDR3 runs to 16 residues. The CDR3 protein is CASSDTRGTNTGELFF.

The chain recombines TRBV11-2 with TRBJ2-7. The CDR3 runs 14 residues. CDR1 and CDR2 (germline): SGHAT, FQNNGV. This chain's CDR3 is CASSLEVGDYEQYF.

CDR3: CASRGDGIGSPLHF. This chain joins TRBV10-2 and TRBJ1-6; TCRdb returns TRBD1, unconfirmable since there is no DNA. Germline assignment: CDR1 WSHSY and CDR2 SAAADI. The CDR3 sequence is 14 residues long.

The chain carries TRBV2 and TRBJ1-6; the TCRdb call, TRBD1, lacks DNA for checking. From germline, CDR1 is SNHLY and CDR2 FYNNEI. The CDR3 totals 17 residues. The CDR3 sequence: CASSEEGLRSYNSPLHF.

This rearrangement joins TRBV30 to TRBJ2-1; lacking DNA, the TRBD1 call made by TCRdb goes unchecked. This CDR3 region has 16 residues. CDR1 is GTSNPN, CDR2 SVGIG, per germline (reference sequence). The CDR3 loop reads CAWSVSPPDRGNEQFF.

The CDR3 loop is CSAMAGSFQPQHF. V gene TRBV20-1 combines with J gene TRBJ1-5. This CDR3 comprises 13 residues. Looked up from germline, CDR1 is DFQATT and CDR2 is SNEGSKA (reference sequence).

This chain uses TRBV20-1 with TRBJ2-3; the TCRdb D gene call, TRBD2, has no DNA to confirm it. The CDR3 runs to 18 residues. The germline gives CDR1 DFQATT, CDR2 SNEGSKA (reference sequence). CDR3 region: CSASRLMDGTFSTDTQYF.

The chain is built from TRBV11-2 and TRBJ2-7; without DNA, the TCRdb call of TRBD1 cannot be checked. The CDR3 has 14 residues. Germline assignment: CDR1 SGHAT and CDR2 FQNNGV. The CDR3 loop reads CASRVSGGSYEQYF.

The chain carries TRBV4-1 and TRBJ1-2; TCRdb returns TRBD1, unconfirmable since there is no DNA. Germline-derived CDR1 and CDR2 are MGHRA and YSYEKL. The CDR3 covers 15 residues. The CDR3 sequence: CASSQEDSGAYGYTF.

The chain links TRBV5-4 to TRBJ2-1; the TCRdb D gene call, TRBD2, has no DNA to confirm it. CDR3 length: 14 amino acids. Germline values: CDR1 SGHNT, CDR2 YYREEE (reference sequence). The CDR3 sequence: CASSLEGGYNEQFF.

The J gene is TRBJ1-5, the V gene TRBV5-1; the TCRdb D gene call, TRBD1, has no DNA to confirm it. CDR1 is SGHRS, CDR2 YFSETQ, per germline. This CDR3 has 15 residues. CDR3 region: CASSEGTGGNQPQHF.

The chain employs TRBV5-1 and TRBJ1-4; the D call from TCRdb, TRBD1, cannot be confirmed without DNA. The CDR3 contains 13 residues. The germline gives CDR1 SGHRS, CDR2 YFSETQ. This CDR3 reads CASSPDRVEKLFF.

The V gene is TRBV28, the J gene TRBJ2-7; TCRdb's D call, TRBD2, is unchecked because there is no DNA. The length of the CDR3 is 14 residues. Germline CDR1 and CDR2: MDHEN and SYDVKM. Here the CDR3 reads CASTLGPGAHEQYF.